The sequence of this T cell receptor beta chain was determined in a study of neoadjuvant anti-PD-1 for oral cavity cancer. V lost 5 bases and J lost 2; bases outside the gene matches: 12. The CDR3 length is 18 residues. In germline, CDR1 is SGHVS, CDR2 FQNEAQ. This table comes from immunoSEQ multiplex PCR, and its TCRdb copy is limited to in-frame clones, with some not included. The sample yields about 14,000 clones, 66% seen once. This TCR was recovered from a person aged 35-80 years with oral cavity squamous cell carcinoma. This specimen consisted of PBMCs, obtained before nivolumab (anti-PD-1) treatment. J is TRBJ2-2 and V is TRBV7-8; 9 bases align to TRBD2. The CDR3 nucleotides are TGTGCCAGCAGCCCTTCGGGTAGCGGGGGAGTTAACACCGGGGAGCTGTTTTTT. Amino acids: CASSPSGSGGVNTGELFF.